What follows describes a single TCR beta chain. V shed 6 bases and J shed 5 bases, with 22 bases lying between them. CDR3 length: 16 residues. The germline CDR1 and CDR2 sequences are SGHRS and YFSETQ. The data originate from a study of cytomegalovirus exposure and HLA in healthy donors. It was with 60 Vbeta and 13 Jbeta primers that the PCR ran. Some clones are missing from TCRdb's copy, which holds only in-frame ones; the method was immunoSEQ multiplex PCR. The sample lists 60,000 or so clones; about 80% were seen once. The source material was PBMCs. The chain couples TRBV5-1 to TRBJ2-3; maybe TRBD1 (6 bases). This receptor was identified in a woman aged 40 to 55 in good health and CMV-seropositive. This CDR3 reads CASTLYLGHQGDTQYF. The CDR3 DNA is TGCGCCAGCACTCTTTACTTGGGACACCAAGGAGATACGCAGTATTTT.